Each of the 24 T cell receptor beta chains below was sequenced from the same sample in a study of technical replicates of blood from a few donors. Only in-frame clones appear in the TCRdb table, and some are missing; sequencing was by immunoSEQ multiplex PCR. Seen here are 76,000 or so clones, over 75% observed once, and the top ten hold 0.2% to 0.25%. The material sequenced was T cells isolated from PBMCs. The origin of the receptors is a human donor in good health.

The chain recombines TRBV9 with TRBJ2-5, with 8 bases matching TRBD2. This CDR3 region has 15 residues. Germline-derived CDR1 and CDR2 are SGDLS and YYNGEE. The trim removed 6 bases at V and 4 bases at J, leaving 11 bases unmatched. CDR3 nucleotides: TGTGCCAGCACCGCCCGGGGGGGGGCCCGAGAGACCCAGTACTTC. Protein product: CASTARGGARETQYF.

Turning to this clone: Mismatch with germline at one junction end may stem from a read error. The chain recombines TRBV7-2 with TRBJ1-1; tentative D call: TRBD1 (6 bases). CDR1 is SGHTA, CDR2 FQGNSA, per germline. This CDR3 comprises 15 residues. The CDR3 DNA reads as TGTGCCAGCAGCCTAGCAAGGACGGGACACCTTGAAGCTTTCTTT. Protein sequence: CASSLARTGHLEAFF.

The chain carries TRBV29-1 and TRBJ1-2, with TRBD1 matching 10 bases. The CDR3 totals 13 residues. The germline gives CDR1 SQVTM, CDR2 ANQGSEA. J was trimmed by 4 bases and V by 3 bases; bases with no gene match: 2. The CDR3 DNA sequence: TGCAGCGTTGACGGACAGGGGGGCTATGGCTACACCTTC. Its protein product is CSVDGQGGYGYTF. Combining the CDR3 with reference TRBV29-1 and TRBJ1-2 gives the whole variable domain SAVISQKPSRDICQRGTSLTIQCQVDSQVTMMFWYRQQPGQSLTLIATANQGSEATYESGFVIDKFPISRPNLTFSTLTVSNMSPEDSSIYLCSVDGQGGYGYTFGSGTRLTVV.

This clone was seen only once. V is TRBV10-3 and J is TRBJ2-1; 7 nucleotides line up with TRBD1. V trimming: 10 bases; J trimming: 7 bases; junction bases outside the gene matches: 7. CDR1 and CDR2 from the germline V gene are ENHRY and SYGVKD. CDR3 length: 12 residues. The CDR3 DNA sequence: TGTGCCAGCCGACAGGGAGTGAATGAGCAGTTCTTC. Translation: CASRQGVNEQFF.

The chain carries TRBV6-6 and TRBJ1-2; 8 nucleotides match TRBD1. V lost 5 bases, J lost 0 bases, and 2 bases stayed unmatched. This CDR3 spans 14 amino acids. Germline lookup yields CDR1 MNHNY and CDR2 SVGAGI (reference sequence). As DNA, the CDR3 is TGTGCCAGCAGTGACAGGGGTACTAACTATGGCTACACCTTC. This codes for CASSDRGTNYGYTF.

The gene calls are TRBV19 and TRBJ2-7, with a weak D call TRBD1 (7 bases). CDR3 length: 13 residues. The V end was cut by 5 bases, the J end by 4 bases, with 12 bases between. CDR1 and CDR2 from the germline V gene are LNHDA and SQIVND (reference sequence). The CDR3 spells CASSDREEYEQYF. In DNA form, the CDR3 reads TGTGCCAGTAGTGACAGGGAGGAGTACGAGCAGTACTTC. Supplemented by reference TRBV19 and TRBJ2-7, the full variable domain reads DGGITQSPKYLFRKEGQNVTLSCEQNLNHDAMYWYRQDPGQGLRLIYYSQIVNDFQKGDIAEGYSVSREKKESFPLTVTSAQKNPTAFYLCASSDREEYEQYFGPGTRLTVT.

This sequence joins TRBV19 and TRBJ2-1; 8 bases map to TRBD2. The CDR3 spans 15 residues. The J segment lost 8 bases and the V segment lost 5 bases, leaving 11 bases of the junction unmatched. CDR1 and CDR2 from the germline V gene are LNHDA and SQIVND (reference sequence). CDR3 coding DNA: TGTGCCAGTAGTCCTCGGAGCGGGAGTTTCCATGAGCAGTTCTTC. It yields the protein CASSPRSGSFHEQFF.

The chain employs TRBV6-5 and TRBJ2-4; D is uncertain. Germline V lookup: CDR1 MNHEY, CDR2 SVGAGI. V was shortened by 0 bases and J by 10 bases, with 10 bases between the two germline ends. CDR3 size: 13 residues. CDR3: CASSYSKPGIQYF. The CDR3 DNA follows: TGTGCCAGCAGTTACTCGAAACCCGGGATTCAGTACTTC.

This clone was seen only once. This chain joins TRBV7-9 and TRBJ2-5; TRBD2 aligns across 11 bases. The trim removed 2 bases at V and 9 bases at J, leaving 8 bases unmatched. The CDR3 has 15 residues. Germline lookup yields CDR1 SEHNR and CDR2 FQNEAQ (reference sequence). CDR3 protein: CASSLRLAGREAQYF. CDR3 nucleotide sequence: TGTGCCAGCAGCTTACGACTAGCGGGACGGGAGGCCCAGTACTTC.

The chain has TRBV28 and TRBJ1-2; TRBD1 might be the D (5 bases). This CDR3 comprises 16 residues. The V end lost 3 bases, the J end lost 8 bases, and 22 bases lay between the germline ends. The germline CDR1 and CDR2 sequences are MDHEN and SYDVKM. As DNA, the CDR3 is TGTGCCAGCAGTTTGATGGCAGGAGACAGCCTAACCGGCTACACCTTC. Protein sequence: CASSLMAGDSLTGYTF.

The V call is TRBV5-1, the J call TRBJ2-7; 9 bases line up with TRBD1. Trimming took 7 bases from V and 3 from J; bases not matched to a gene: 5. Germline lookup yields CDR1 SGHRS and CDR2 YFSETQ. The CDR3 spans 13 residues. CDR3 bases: TGCGCCAGCGGGCCGGGACAGGGCTACGAGCAGTACTTC. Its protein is CASGPGQGYEQYF.

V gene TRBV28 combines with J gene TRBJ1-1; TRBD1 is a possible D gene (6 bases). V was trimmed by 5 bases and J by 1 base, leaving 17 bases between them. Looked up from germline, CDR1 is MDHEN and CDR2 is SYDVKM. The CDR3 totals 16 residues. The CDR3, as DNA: TGTGCCAGCAGTACAATGACAGGCTATCCGAACACTGAAGCTTTCTTT. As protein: CASSTMTGYPNTEAFF. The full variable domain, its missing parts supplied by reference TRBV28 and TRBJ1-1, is DVKVTQSSRYLVKRTGEKVFLECVQDMDHENMFWYRQDPGLGLRLIYFSYDVKMKEKGDIPEGYSVSREKKERFSLILESASTNQTSMYLCASSTMTGYPNTEAFFGQGTRLTVV.

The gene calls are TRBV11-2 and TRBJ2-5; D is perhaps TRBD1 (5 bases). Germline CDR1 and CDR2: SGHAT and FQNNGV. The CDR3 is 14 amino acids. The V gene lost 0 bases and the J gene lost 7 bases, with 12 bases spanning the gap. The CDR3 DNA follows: TGTGCCAGCAGCTTAGAAGGGGCCCTAGGGACCCAGTACTTC. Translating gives CASSLEGALGTQYF.

CDR3 amino acids: CASSAKTSGRGNEQFF. The CDR3 DNA sequence: TGTGCCAGCAGCGCCAAGACTAGCGGGAGGGGAAATGAGCAGTTCTTC. The V call is TRBV5-4, the J call TRBJ2-1, with 14 positions matching TRBD2. The CDR3 has 16 amino acids. With 4 bases clipped from V and 7 bases from J, the junction kept 7 bases outside the gene matches. The germline V gene has CDR1 SGHNT and CDR2 YYREEE (reference sequence).

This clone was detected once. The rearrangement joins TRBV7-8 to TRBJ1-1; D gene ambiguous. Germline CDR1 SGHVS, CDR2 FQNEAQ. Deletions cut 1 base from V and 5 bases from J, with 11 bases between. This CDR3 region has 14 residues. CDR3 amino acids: CASSLVSRGTEAFF. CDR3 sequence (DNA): TGTGCCAGCAGCTTAGTTTCTCGCGGGACTGAAGCTTTCTTT.

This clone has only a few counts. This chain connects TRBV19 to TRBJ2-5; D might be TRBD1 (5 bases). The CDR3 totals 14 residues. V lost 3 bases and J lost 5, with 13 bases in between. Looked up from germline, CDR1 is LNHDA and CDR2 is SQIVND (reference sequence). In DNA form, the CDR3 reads TGTGCCAGTAGTATTCAGGGTTTTGGGGAGACCCAGTACTTC. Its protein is CASSIQGFGETQYF.

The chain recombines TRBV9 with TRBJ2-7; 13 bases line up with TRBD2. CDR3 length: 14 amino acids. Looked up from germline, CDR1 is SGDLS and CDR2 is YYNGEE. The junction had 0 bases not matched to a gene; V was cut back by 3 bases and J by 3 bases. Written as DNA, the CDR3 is TGTGCCAGCAGCGGGACTAGCGGGAGCTACGAGCAGTACTTC. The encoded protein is CASSGTSGSYEQYF.

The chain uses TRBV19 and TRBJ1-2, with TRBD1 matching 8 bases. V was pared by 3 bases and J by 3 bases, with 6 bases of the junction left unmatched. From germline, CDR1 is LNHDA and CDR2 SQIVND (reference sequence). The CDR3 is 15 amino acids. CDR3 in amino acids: CASSMLGQDYYGYTF. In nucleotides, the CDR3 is TGTGCCAGTAGTATGTTGGGACAGGACTACTATGGCTACACCTTC. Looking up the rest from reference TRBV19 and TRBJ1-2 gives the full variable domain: DGGITQSPKYLFRKEGQNVTLSCEQNLNHDAMYWYRQDPGQGLRLIYYSQIVNDFQKGDIAEGYSVSREKKESFPLTVTSAQKNPTAFYLCASSMLGQDYYGYTFGSGTRLTVV.

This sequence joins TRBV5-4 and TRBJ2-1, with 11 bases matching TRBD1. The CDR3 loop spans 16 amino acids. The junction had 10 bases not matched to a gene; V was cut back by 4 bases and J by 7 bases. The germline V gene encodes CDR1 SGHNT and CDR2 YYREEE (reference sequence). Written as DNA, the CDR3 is TGTGCCAGCAGCCCGTATGGACAGGGGGCTGGGAATGAGCAGTTCTTC. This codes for CASSPYGQGAGNEQFF.

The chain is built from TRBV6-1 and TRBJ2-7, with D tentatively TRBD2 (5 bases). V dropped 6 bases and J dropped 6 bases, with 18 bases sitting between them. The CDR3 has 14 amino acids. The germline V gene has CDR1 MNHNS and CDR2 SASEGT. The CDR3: CASRGDKALGEQYF. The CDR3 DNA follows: TGTGCCAGCAGGGGAGACAAGGCCTTGGGCGAGCAGTACTTC.

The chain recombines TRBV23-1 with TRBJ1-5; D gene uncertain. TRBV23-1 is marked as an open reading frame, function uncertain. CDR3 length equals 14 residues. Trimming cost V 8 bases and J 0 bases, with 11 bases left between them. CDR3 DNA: TGCGCCAGCCTACGACGGGATAGCAATCAGCCCCAGCATTTT. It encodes CASLRRDSNQPQHF.

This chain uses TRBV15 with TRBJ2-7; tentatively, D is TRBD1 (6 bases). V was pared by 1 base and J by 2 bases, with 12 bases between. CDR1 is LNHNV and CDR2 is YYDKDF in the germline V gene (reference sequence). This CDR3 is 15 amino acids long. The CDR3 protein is CATSRGRQVTYEQYF. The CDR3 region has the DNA TGTGCCACCAGCAGAGGAAGACAGGTAACCTACGAGCAGTACTTC.

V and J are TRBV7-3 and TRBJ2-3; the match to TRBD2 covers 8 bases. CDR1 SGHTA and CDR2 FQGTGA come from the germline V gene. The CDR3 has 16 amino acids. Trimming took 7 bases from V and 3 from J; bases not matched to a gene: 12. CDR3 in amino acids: CASNELGGATTDTQYF. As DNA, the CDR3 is TGTGCCAGCAACGAACTCGGGGGGGCAACAACAGATACGCAGTATTTT.

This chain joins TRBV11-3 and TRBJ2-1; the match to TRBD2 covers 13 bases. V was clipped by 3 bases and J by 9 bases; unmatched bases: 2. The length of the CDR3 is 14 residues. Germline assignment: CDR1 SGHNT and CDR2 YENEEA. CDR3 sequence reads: CASSLRTSGGEQFF. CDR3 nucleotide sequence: TGTGCCAGCAGCTTGCGGACTAGCGGGGGTGAGCAGTTCTTC.